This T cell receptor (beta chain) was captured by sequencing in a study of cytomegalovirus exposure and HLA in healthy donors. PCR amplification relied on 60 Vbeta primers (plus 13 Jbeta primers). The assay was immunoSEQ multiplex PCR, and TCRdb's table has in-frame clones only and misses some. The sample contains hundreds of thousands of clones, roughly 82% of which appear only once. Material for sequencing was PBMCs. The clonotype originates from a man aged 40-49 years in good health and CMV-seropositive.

In DNA form, the CDR3 reads TGCGCCAGCGATAGCGGGAGTCAAGAGACCCAGTACTTC. Protein product: CASDSGSQETQYF. J is TRBJ2-5 and V is TRBV5-1; the match to TRBD2 covers 9 bases. J gave up 2 bases and V 7 bases, and 3 bases lay outside the gene matches. The CDR3 has 13 residues. Germline assignment: CDR1 SGHRS and CDR2 YFSETQ.